Presented here are 14 T cell receptor beta chains from one specimen sequenced in a study of blood T cell repertoires in COVID-19 (dated by TCRdb to about 2020). Libraries were prepared through the immunoSEQ multiplex PCR assay. TCRdb stores this immuneACCESS table with in-frame sequences only. Part of the clones is absent; in the studies checked, under half of the shortfall reflects unresolved V genes, and no reason is known for the rest. For this sample there are 210,000 or so clones; 80% appear just once. The ten biggest clones cover over 7% of the sample. Sequenced sample: PBMCs or T cells enriched from blood (not recorded which). These TCRs come from a middle-aged woman with acute COVID-19.

The chain carries TRBV27 and TRBJ1-3; D gene ambiguous. The CDR3 contains 13 residues. Trimming took off 5 bases at V and 3 bases at J, with 8 bases between the two ends. Germline V gives CDR1 MNHEY, CDR2 SMNVEV (reference sequence). DNA of the CDR3: TGTGCCAGCAGTCGGGGAGTTGGAAACACCATATATTTT. Residues: CASSRGVGNTIYF.

The chain has TRBV12-1 and TRBJ1-2; the table gives TRBD1 as D, unverified against the DNA. TRBV12-1 is marked as a pseudogene. The length of the CDR3 is 16 residues. The CDR3 DNA is TGTGCCAGCAGCTTTCCCCCCCCACAGGGCCCGCGGGGCTACACCTTC. Translation: CASSFPPPQGPRGYTF.

The rearrangement links TRBV27 to TRBJ1-2; 9 bases agree with TRBD1. The CDR3 is 13 amino acids. Unmatched junction bases numbered 6, after V lost 9 bases and J lost 4 bases. Germline CDR1 is MNHEY and CDR2 is SMNVEV (reference sequence). The CDR3 region has the DNA TGTGCCAGAAACGGGACAGGGTTCTATGGCTACACCTTC. Residues: CARNGTGFYGYTF.

This clone has just a few counts. V and J are TRBV6-6 and TRBJ1-2, with TRBD1 identical over 7 bases. CDR1 MNHNY and CDR2 SVGAGI come from the germline V gene (reference sequence). The CDR3 totals 12 residues. V shed 4 bases and J 6 bases; nucleotides not matched to a gene: 2. CDR3 sequence (DNA): TGTGCCAGCAGTTCCAGGGGGGATGGCTACACCTTC. The encoded protein is CASSSRGDGYTF.

The V call is TRBV4-3, the J call TRBJ1-1, with D uncertain. Germline V CDR1 and CDR2: LGHNA, YSLEER. V was shortened by 2 bases and J by 11 bases, with 21 bases between the two germline ends. This CDR3 is built from 15 residues. This CDR3 reads CASSQPGIPHGEAFF. The CDR3 region has the DNA TGCGCCAGCAGCCAACCGGGCATTCCGCATGGGGAGGCTTTCTTT.

This clone appeared a single time. The chain joins TRBV6-6 to TRBJ2-2, with a tentative D call TRBD1 (6 bases). V lost 5 bases to trimming and J lost 0 bases, with 7 bases between them. CDR1 and CDR2 (germline): MNHNY, SVGAGI (reference sequence). This CDR3 spans 14 amino acids. The CDR3 region is CASSAGANTGELFF. The CDR3, as DNA: TGTGCCAGCAGTGCAGGGGCGAACACCGGGGAGCTGTTTTTT.

This clone was recorded once. The chain couples TRBV18 to TRBJ2-1, with 7 nucleotides matching TRBD1. The junction had 8 bases not matched to a gene; V was cut back by 8 bases and J by 10 bases. The CDR3 consists of 12 residues. Germline CDR1 and CDR2: KGHSH and LQKENI. CDR3 in amino acids: CASRDRTDEQFF. The CDR3 region has the DNA TGTGCCAGCCGGGACAGAACCGACGAGCAGTTCTTC. Combining the CDR3 with reference TRBV18 and TRBJ2-1 gives the whole variable domain NAGVMQNPRHLVRRRGQEARLRCSPMKGHSHVYWYRQLPEEGLKFMVYLQKENIIDESGMPKERFSAEFPKEGPSILRIQQVVRGDSAAYFCASRDRTDEQFFGPGTRLTVL.

The chain couples TRBV29-1 to TRBJ1-6; TRBD1 might be the D (5 bases). Germline V gene data show CDR1 as SQVTM and CDR2 as ANQGSEA. This CDR3 comprises 13 residues. V was cut by 4 bases and J by 9 bases, with 13 bases left in between. CDR3 sequence (DNA): TGCAGCGTTGGGACGGACGGGGGTTCACCCCTCCACTTT. Encoded protein: CSVGTDGGSPLHF.

CDR3 loop: CASSSGTGGFTGELFF. The CDR3 DNA is TGTGCCAGCAGTTCCGGGACGGGAGGGTTTACCGGGGAGCTGTTTTTT. The genes are TRBV9 and TRBJ2-2; 8 positions agree with TRBD2. The ends lost 5 bases at V and 5 bases at J; junction bases unmatched: 11. The CDR3 has 16 amino acids. CDR1 is SGDLS, CDR2 YYNGEE, per germline.

The chain has TRBV29-1 and TRBJ1-1, with 7 bases identical to TRBD1. CDR1 is SQVTM, CDR2 ANQGSEA, per germline. The CDR3 covers 15 residues. Trimming at V came to 7 bases and at J to 8 bases, leaving 19 bases not matched to a gene. This CDR3 is CSAAPGQAGGSEAFF. The CDR3 DNA is TGCAGCGCCGCCCCTGGACAGGCCGGCGGGTCCGAAGCTTTCTTT.

The chain employs TRBV5-4 and TRBJ2-7; D might be TRBD1 (8 bases). The CDR3 extends over 15 amino acids. Looked up from germline, CDR1 is SGHNT and CDR2 is YYREEE (reference sequence). Trimming stripped 4 bases from V and 6 bases from J, with 20 bases between. The CDR3 sequence is CASSGGDRWRGEQYF. CDR3 sequence (DNA): TGTGCCAGCAGCGGGGGGGACAGGTGGCGCGGCGAGCAGTACTTC.

This rearrangement joins TRBV19 to TRBJ1-2, with 9 nucleotides matching TRBD1. V shed 5 bases and J 5 bases; nucleotides not matched to a gene: 12. The CDR3 has 16 residues. Germline CDR1 and CDR2: LNHDA and SQIVND (reference sequence). The CDR3 here is CASSFGMTGGTYGYTF. The CDR3, as DNA: TGTGCCAGTAGTTTCGGTATGACAGGGGGAACGTATGGCTACACCTTC.

The gene calls are TRBV6-6 and TRBJ2-3; 13 bases fit TRBD2. CDR1 MNHNY and CDR2 SVGAGI come from the germline V gene (reference sequence). CDR3 length equals 18 residues. The trim removed 5 bases at V and 2 bases at J, leaving 10 bases unmatched. CDR3 coding DNA: TGTGCCAGCAGTCCGGGACTAGCGGGACCTACCCACACAGATACGCAGTATTTT. It encodes CASSPGLAGPTHTDTQYF.

In its sample, this clone was seen a few times. The chain joins TRBV5-1 to TRBJ2-7; 10 bases line up with TRBD1. The J segment lost 4 bases and the V segment lost 5 bases, leaving 3 bases of the junction unmatched. There are 13 residues in the CDR3. Germline V lookup: CDR1 SGHRS, CDR2 YFSETQ. CDR3 nucleotides: TGCGCCAGCAGGGGGACAGGGGTTTACGAGCAGTACTTC. The encoded protein is CASRGTGVYEQYF.